A selection of T cell receptor beta chains follows, all from one sample in a study of shared T cell receptors in the human thymus. Using immunoSEQ multiplex PCR, the repertoire was profiled, and TCRdb retains in-frame clones only, with some absent. The data show 720,000 or so clones, roughly 88% seen once. Another study also made use of these data, one on human thymus T cells.

Sequencing was performed on thymocytes. The source of these receptors is a girl under three years old with a congenital heart defect. CDR3s include the opening cysteine and the closing phenylalanine or tryptophan. The D gene is left open where the match is weak. Clone size is not always given. Where it is, it says once, few, many or a class for expanded clones.

V gene,J gene,clone size,D gene,CDR3 protein,CDR3 DNA
TRBV14,TRBJ2-7,NA,TRBD1,CASSLSWDRGTYEQYF,TGTGCCAGCAGCTTATCGTGGGACAGGGGCACCTACGAGCAGTACTTC
TRBV9,TRBJ2-1,NA,TRBD1,CASSGGVQGVTQKFF,TGTGCCAGCAGCGGAGGGGTACAGGGGGTCACCCAGAAGTTCTTC
TRBV5-1,TRBJ1-2,NA,NA,CASSWEKGYGYTF,TGCGCCAGCAGCTGGGAGAAGGGCTATGGCTACACCTTC
TRBV6-1,TRBJ1-1,NA,NA,CASSEALAVEAFF,TGTGCCAGCAGTGAAGCGTTGGCGGTGGAAGCTTTCTTT
TRBV15,TRBJ1-4,NA,NA,CATSTRGAFNEKLFF,TGTGCCACCAGCACGCGGGGGGCTTTTAATGAAAAACTGTTTTTT
TRBV25-1,TRBJ1-1,once,TRBD1,CASTRQGTEAFF,TGTGCCAGCACACGACAGGGCACTGAAGCTTTCTTT
TRBV5-1,TRBJ1-5,once,TRBD1,CASSLKTGVSVGGNQPQHF,TGCGCCAGCAGCCTCAAGACAGGGGTATCTGTGGGTGGCAATCAGCCCCAGCATTTT
TRBV28,TRBJ2-2,NA,TRBD1,CASSSGTDYTGELFF,TGTGCCAGCAGTTCCGGGACAGACTACACCGGGGAGCTGTTTTTT
TRBV7-6,TRBJ1-1,NA,NA,CASSHRAGQNTEAFF,TGTGCCAGCAGTCACAGGGCAGGCCAGAACACTGAAGCTTTCTTT
TRBV10-3,TRBJ2-7,NA,NA,CAISTDRILSPPPYEQYF,TGTGCCATCAGTACTGACAGGATTCTATCTCCCCCTCCCTACGAGCAGTACTTC
TRBV9,TRBJ2-1,NA,NA,CASSVTPVSYNEQFF,TGTGCCAGCAGCGTGACTCCAGTCTCCTACAATGAGCAGTTCTTC
TRBV28,TRBJ1-1,NA,TRBD1,CASSPGDRFGRVGTEAFF,TGTGCCAGCAGCCCTGGGGACAGGTTCGGCAGGGTGGGAACTGAAGCTTTCTTT
TRBV11-2,TRBJ1-1,NA,TRBD1,CASSWDRGWGTEAFF,TGTGCCAGCAGCTGGGACAGGGGTTGGGGCACTGAAGCTTTCTTT
TRBV18,TRBJ1-2,NA,NA,CASSQPVAGYGYTF,TGTGCCAGCTCCCAGCCGGTGGCGGGGTATGGCTACACCTTC
TRBV28,TRBJ2-1,once,TRBD1,CASSSRDRGIDEQFF,TGTGCCAGCAGTTCCCGGGACAGGGGGATCGATGAGCAGTTCTTC
TRBV5-1,TRBJ2-3,NA,NA,CASSSRQGGQYF,TGCGCCAGCAGCTCGCGACAGGGAGGGCAGTATTTT
TRBV5-1,TRBJ1-6,NA,NA,CASSLDAADGNSPLHF,TGCGCCAGCAGCTTGGATGCAGCGGACGGAAATTCACCCCTCCACTTT
TRBV5-4,TRBJ1-1,NA,TRBD1,CASSRDRGDTEAFF,TGTGCCAGCAGCAGGGACAGGGGGGACACTGAAGCTTTCTTT
TRBV19,TRBJ1-6,once,TRBD1,CASSITSGQGIPPLHF,TGTGCCAGTAGTATTACTTCGGGACAGGGTATACCACCCCTCCACTTT
TRBV11-2,TRBJ1-1,once,NA,CASSDRDYGNTEAFF,TGTGCCAGCAGCGACCGAGACTACGGGAACACTGAAGCTTTCTTT
TRBV7-6,TRBJ2-1,once,TRBD1,CASSAMTGLMNEQFF,TGTGCCAGCTCAGCAATGACAGGGCTCATGAATGAGCAGTTCTTC
TRBV6-5,TRBJ1-2,NA,TRBD1,CASSYRQGFGYTF,TGTGCCAGCAGTTACAGACAGGGGTTTGGCTACACCTTC
TRBV6-6,TRBJ2-7,NA,TRBD1,CASSHTGGLTYEQYF,TGTGCCAGCAGCCATACAGGGGGACTCACCTACGAGCAGTACTTC
TRBV25-1,TRBJ1-1,NA,NA,CASSVGGNTEAFF,TGTGCCAGCAGTGTCGGAGGGAACACTGAAGCTTTCTTT
TRBV11-2,TRBJ1-2,NA,NA,CASSPRPRLVYGYTF,TGTGCCAGCAGCCCCCGTCCGCGTTTAGTCTATGGCTACACCTTC
TRBV7-2,TRBJ1-4,NA,NA,CASSLLLQVNEKLFF,TGTGCCAGCAGCTTGCTCCTGCAGGTTAATGAAAAACTGTTTTTT
TRBV7-4,TRBJ1-1,NA,TRBD1,CASSSSNRDRGRVNTEAFF,TGTGCCAGCAGCTCATCGAACCGGGACAGGGGGCGTGTGAACACTGAAGCTTTCTTT
TRBV28,TRBJ2-1,NA,NA,CASSFDSGGSGTYNEQFF,TGTGCCAGCAGTTTTGACAGCGGAGGGAGTGGAACCTACAATGAGCAGTTCTTC
TRBV5-4,TRBJ1-3,once,TRBD1,CASSLATGEGASGNTIYF,TGTGCCAGCAGCTTGGCGACAGGGGAGGGGGCCTCTGGAAACACCATATATTTT
TRBV6-1,TRBJ2-7,NA,TRBD1,CASSEGNRGVYEQYF,TGTGCCAGCAGTGAAGGGAACAGGGGTGTATACGAGCAGTACTTC
TRBV7-9,TRBJ1-6,NA,NA,CASSLVTGSPHSPLHF,TGTGCCAGCAGCTTAGTCACAGGGAGTCCGCATTCACCCCTCCACTTT
TRBV12-5,TRBJ1-2,NA,TRBD1,CASGPNRGQSYGYTF,TGTGCTAGTGGCCCGAACAGGGGGCAATCCTATGGCTACACCTTC
TRBV4-3,TRBJ2-2,NA,NA,CASSFGQGGTGELFF,TGCGCCAGCAGCTTTGGTCAGGGTGGAACCGGGGAGCTGTTTTTT
TRBV29-1,TRBJ2-4,NA,NA,CSVLNLNIQYF,TGCAGCGTACTCAACCTAAACATTCAGTACTTC
TRBV28,TRBJ1-5,NA,NA,CASSFRDTVPYSNQPQHF,TGTGCCAGCAGTTTTAGGGACACCGTACCTTATAGCAATCAGCCCCAGCATTTT
TRBV4-1,TRBJ2-7,NA,TRBD1,CASSQATEQGFYEQYF,TGCGCCAGCAGCCAAGCCACCGAACAGGGGTTCTACGAGCAGTACTTC
TRBV5-6,TRBJ1-5,NA,TRBD1,CASSLEGGGLNQPQHF,TGTGCCAGCAGCTTGGAAGGAGGGGGCCTTAATCAGCCCCAGCATTTT
TRBV7-9,TRBJ1-6,NA,TRBD1,CASSFMGQGIPIRGSPLHF,TGTGCCAGCAGCTTTATGGGACAGGGCATTCCCATAAGGGGTTCACCCCTCCACTTT
TRBV7-9,TRBJ1-1,NA,TRBD1,CASSLDRNPEAFF,TGTGCCAGCAGCTTGGACAGGAATCCTGAAGCTTTCTTT
TRBV5-6,TRBJ1-6,NA,NA,CASSLRLGGFSLSPLHF,TGTGCCAGCAGCTTGAGGTTGGGGGGGTTTAGTCTGTCACCCCTCCACTTT
TRBV4-1,TRBJ2-1,NA,TRBD2,CASSQSGGPPKEQFF,TGCGCCAGCAGCCAATCGGGGGGGCCTCCGAAGGAGCAGTTCTTC
TRBV15,TRBJ2-5,few,NA,CATSRDRGAAELETQYF,TGTGCCACCAGCAGAGATCGTGGGGCTGCGGAGCTGGAGACCCAGTACTTC
TRBV11-3,TRBJ2-2,once,NA,CASSSHHRATGELFF,TGTGCCAGCAGCTCCCACCACAGGGCGACCGGGGAGCTGTTTTTT
TRBV7-2,TRBJ2-4,NA,NA,CASSAPGVAKNIQYF,TGTGCCAGCAGTGCCCCGGGGGTAGCCAAAAACATTCAGTACTTC
TRBV9,TRBJ2-1,NA,NA,CASSVNDREDYNEQFF,TGTGCCAGCAGCGTAAACGACAGGGAGGACTACAATGAGCAGTTCTTC
TRBV4-1,TRBJ1-2,NA,NA,CASSLYGPRYGYTF,TGCGCCAGCAGCCTCTACGGCCCGAGGTATGGCTACACCTTC
TRBV5-1,TRBJ1-4,few,NA,CASSGGPQPTNEKLFF,TGCGCCAGCAGCGGGGGCCCCCAGCCAACTAATGAAAAACTGTTTTTT
TRBV11-1,TRBJ1-1,NA,TRBD1,CASSFRGTAGNTEAFF,TGTGCCAGCAGCTTCAGGGGGACGGCTGGAAACACTGAAGCTTTCTTT
TRBV7-8,TRBJ1-4,once,NA,CASSQESTDEKLFF,TGTGCCAGCAGCCAAGAGTCTACGGATGAAAAACTGTTTTTT
TRBV2,TRBJ1-5,few,NA,CASRTTKPTGPQQPQHF,TGTGCCAGCCGTACTACCAAACCAACAGGGCCGCAACAGCCCCAGCATTTT
TRBV9,TRBJ2-2,NA,NA,CASSPHRGYMSLTGELFF,TGTGCCAGCAGCCCCCATAGGGGCTACATGAGCCTCACCGGGGAGCTGTTTTTT
TRBV28,TRBJ1-2,NA,TRBD1,CASRPLPGTGCYGYTF,TGTGCCAGCAGACCGCTTCCCGGGACAGGGTGCTATGGCTACACCTTC
TRBV27,TRBJ2-1,NA,NA,CASRVVGGLNEQFF,TGTGCCAGCAGAGTGGTCGGGGGTCTCAATGAGCAGTTCTTC
TRBV5-1,TRBJ1-3,NA,NA,CASSLEADSGNTIYF,TGCGCCAGCAGCTTGGAAGCGGACTCTGGAAACACCATATATTTT
TRBV2,TRBJ1-1,NA,NA,CASEGRGAFF,TGTGCCAGCGAGGGTAGAGGAGCTTTCTTT